This T cell receptor (beta chain) was profiled in a study of response to subunit inactivated influenza vaccine. Study-wide results and limits: It was suggested by the authors that few new T cells are recruited by each seasonal influenza vaccination.

Germline values: CDR1 DFQATT, CDR2 SNEGSKA (reference sequence). The V and J ends lost 6 bases and 6 bases, in that order; junction bases with no gene match: 15. The CDR3 is made up of 16 amino acids. TCRdb re-derived calls from the RT-PCR reads in MiXCR, one entry per CDR3 protein. The sample records about 650,000 distinct CDR3 sequences, 15% to 17% being singletons. There are a few counts of this clonotype. What it binds is unknown. Sequenced material: PBMCs from blood, taken less than 13 days after vaccination. The chain employs TRBV20-1 and TRBJ2-1; 9 bases line up with TRBD1. This sequence was found in a man aged 45-65 years who received an inactivated influenza vaccine. The DNA of the CDR3 is TGCAGTGCAACTACAGGGGGCTTAGCCCCCTCCAATGAGCAGTTCTTC. This sequence encodes CSATTGGLAPSNEQFF.